The entry below describes one TCR beta chain. Recovery meant two consecutive negative NP/OP PCR tests, professional clearance, or resolved symptoms. This CDR3 is 14 amino acids long. V was clipped by 0 bases and J by 9 bases, with 10 bases between them. CDR1 and CDR2 from the germline V gene are SGDLS and YYNGEE. Authors' processing steps: Using reference gene primer amplification, nucleated cell counts were estimated. TCRdb's copy holds only in-frame clones and misses some; the assay was immunoSEQ multiplex PCR. V and J calls plus clone size are reproduced from that table; the DNA served to infer D and trimming. The repertoire consists of about 380,000 clones, with approximately 90% occurring once and the leading ten covering 1.2%. The data were taken from a study of blood T cell repertoires in COVID-19. Background on the study: The analysed material was cDNA or gDNA that came from T cells, B-cell-depleted T cells, or PBMCs.

The clonotype comes from a woman younger than 30 who had recovered from COVID-19. The J gene is TRBJ1-6, the V gene TRBV9; the D gene is possibly TRBD1 (6 bases). The sequenced sample was PBMCs or T cells enriched from blood (not recorded which). The CDR3: CASSVGQASSPLHF. CDR3 nucleotide sequence: TGTGCCAGCAGCGTAGGACAGGCCAGTTCACCCCTCCACTTT. Full variable domain (outside the CDR3, taken from reference TRBV9 and TRBJ1-6): DSGVTQTPKHLITATGQRVTLRCSPRSGDLSVYWYQQSLDQGLQFLIQYYNGEERAKGNILERFSAQQFPDLHSELNLSSLELGDSALYFCASSVGQASSPLHFGNGTRLTVT.